The clone carrying this T cell receptor beta chain was counted at least ten times. TCRdb ran MiXCR on the 5' RACE reads and lists one entry per CDR3 protein. The sample lists more than 200,000 distinct CDR3 sequences, roughly a tenth occurring once. This record comes from a study of identical twins. Trimming removed 2 bases at V and 6 bases at J, with 17 bases between. CDR1 is DFQATT and CDR2 is SNEGSKA in the germline V gene (reference sequence). The CDR3 length is 14 residues. Sequenced material: memory (CD45RO+) T cells sorted from blood. This TCR derives from a woman younger than 30 in good health. This chain joins TRBV20-1 and TRBJ2-7; tentatively, D is TRBD2 (5 bases). In DNA, the CDR3 is TGCAGTGCTAGAACGGGTCAGGCGGGCGGCGAGCAGTACTTC. Protein: CSARTGQAGGEQYF.